One and the same sample provided the 18 T cell receptor beta chains below, sequenced in a study of CD8 T cell repertoires and HIV-1 epitope variants. For these receptors, no antigen is known. Produced via immunoSEQ multiplex PCR; TCRdb's table is partial and in-frame only. The sample contains roughly 4,900 clones, roughly two thirds of which appear only once. The sample taken for sequencing was cultured CD8+ T cells derived from PBMCs. These receptors came from a male donor with HIV.

A few counts support this clone. The chain carries TRBV19 and TRBJ2-1, with 7 bases that match TRBD2. The CDR3 has 16 amino acids. After removal of 3 bases from V and 5 bases from J, the junction contained 10 bases not matched to a gene. Germline-derived CDR1 and CDR2 are LNHDA and SQIVND (reference sequence). The CDR3 here is CASSMAGVWMDNEQFF. CDR3 nucleotide sequence: TGTGCCAGTAGTATGGCGGGGGTTTGGATGGACAATGAGCAGTTCTTC.

The rearrangement links TRBV27 to TRBJ2-2; TRBD1 agrees at 11 bases. Trimming took 6 bases from V and 5 from J; bases not matched to a gene: 5. The CDR3 loop spans 15 amino acids. Per the germline V gene, CDR1 is MNHEY and CDR2 is SMNVEV (reference sequence). The CDR3 loop reads CASRLGTGGTGELFF. The CDR3 DNA is TGTGCCAGCAGGCTCGGGACAGGGGGGACCGGGGAGCTGTTTTTT.

The chain carries TRBV19 and TRBJ1-2, with TRBD1 matching 8 bases. From germline, CDR1 is LNHDA and CDR2 SQIVND (reference sequence). J lost 6 bases, V lost 5 bases, and 5 bases had no gene match. The CDR3 covers 13 residues. As DNA, the CDR3 is TGTGCCAGTAGTCCCGGGACAGGCCATGGCTACACCTTC. Its protein product is CASSPGTGHGYTF.

The rearrangement uses TRBV11-3 and TRBJ2-5; D call uncertain. The CDR3 extends over 13 amino acids. The germline V and J ends were trimmed by 4 bases and 5 bases, with 11 bases remaining between them. The germline V gene encodes CDR1 SGHNT and CDR2 YENEEA. Here the CDR3 reads CASSSDPSETQYF. Written as DNA, the CDR3 is TGTGCCAGCAGCTCGGATCCGTCCGAGACCCAGTACTTC.

The rearrangement joins TRBV13 to TRBJ1-3; D is perhaps TRBD1 (5 bases). V was clipped by 5 bases and J by 0 bases, with 17 bases between them. The CDR3 runs 17 residues. The V gene's germline CDR1 is PRHDT and CDR2 FYEKMQ (reference sequence). The CDR3 sequence: CASSGGFGASSGNTIYF. Written as DNA, the CDR3 is TGTGCCAGCAGCGGTGGATTTGGGGCTAGCTCTGGAAACACCATATATTTT.

The gene calls are TRBV7-9 and TRBJ2-2; unclear D gene. Germline assignment: CDR1 SEHNR and CDR2 FQNEAQ (reference sequence). Trimming cost V 2 bases and J 2 bases, with 9 bases left between them. This CDR3 spans 15 amino acids. CDR3 protein: CASSLTDFNTGELFF. DNA of the CDR3: TGTGCCAGCAGCTTAACAGATTTCAACACCGGGGAGCTGTTTTTT.

This clone was counted only a few times. The V gene is TRBV7-9, the J gene TRBJ1-1; D gene uncertain. The CDR3 consists of 12 residues. Deletions cut 2 bases from V and 5 bases from J, with 6 bases between. The germline V gene has CDR1 SEHNR and CDR2 FQNEAQ (reference sequence). CDR3 sequence (DNA): TGTGCCAGCAGCTTACCAGGTACTGAAGCTTTCTTT. This gives the protein CASSLPGTEAFF.

A word on this clone: Relative to the germline gene, one junction end is altered; a read error may explain this. The chain employs TRBV5-1 and TRBJ2-3; TRBD2 matches 7 bases. The germline V gene encodes CDR1 SGHRS and CDR2 YFSETQ. The CDR3 is 16 amino acids. The CDR3 nucleotides are TGCGCCAGCGGCTTAGGGGAGGGCCCTGGGGCAGATACGCAGTATTTT. Translation gives CASGLGEGPGADTQYF.

The rearrangement links TRBV27 to TRBJ2-1; tentatively, D is TRBD2 (6 bases). V lost 5 bases and J 4 bases, leaving 12 bases between the germline ends. CDR1 and CDR2 (germline): MNHEY, SMNVEV (reference sequence). The CDR3 has 14 residues. CDR3 DNA sequence: TGTGCCAGCAGTGCGGGGCAGGCATACAATGAGCAGTTCTTC. It specifies CASSAGQAYNEQFF.

The rearrangement links TRBV4-2 to TRBJ2-1; TRBD2 matches 9 bases. Germline values: CDR1 LGHNA, CDR2 YNFKEQ. The V and J ends lost 2 bases and 0 bases, in that order; junction bases with no gene match: 8. CDR3 length: 18 amino acids. CDR3 DNA sequence: TGTGCCAGCAGCCAACTTCCCAGCGGGAGGATCTCCTACAATGAGCAGTTCTTC. It encodes CASSQLPSGRISYNEQFF.

This clone has only a few counts. V gene TRBV11-2 combines with J gene TRBJ2-1; D is undetermined. The CDR3 runs 13 residues. With 3 bases removed from V and 5 bases from J, the gap between germline ends came to 8 bases. CDR1 is SGHAT, CDR2 FQNNGV, per germline. The CDR3 loop reads CASSLGSHNEQFF. The CDR3 DNA reads TGTGCCAGCAGCTTGGGATCCCACAATGAGCAGTTCTTC.

V usage is TRBV18 and J usage is TRBJ1-1; D remains ambiguous. The germline V and J ends were trimmed by 0 bases and 4 bases, with 9 bases remaining between them. The CDR3 contains 14 residues. Germline V gene data show CDR1 as KGHSH and CDR2 as LQKENI. Written as DNA, the CDR3 is TGTGCCAGCTCACCACCGTCCCCGGCCACTGAAGCTTTCTTT. It encodes CASSPPSPATEAFF.

The chain is built from TRBV19 and TRBJ2-1; TRBD2 matches at 12 bases. CDR1 LNHDA and CDR2 SQIVND come from the germline V gene (reference sequence). After removal of 5 bases from V and 4 bases from J, the junction contained 9 bases not matched to a gene. This CDR3 contains 17 residues. Here the CDR3 reads CASSPSRGTSGYNEQFF. DNA of the CDR3: TGTGCCAGTAGTCCAAGCCGCGGGACTAGCGGGTACAATGAGCAGTTCTTC.

This clone appeared a few times. The chain carries TRBV7-8 and TRBJ2-3; D remains unclear. Trimming pared 0 bases from V and 5 bases from J, leaving 9 bases between. CDR1 and CDR2 from the germline V gene are SGHVS and FQNEAQ. The CDR3 is made up of 14 amino acids. The chain's CDR3 is CASSLASVGDTQYF. Written as DNA, the CDR3 is TGTGCCAGCAGCTTAGCGAGCGTTGGAGATACGCAGTATTTT.

V usage is TRBV6-5 and J usage is TRBJ2-2, with a tentative D call TRBD2 (6 bases). Per the germline V gene, CDR1 is MNHEY and CDR2 is SVGAGI. V lost 5 bases to trimming and J lost 6 bases, with 16 bases between them. The CDR3 contains 15 residues. The CDR3 region has the DNA TGTGCCAGCAGTCCCCCGACTAGTGGGGCCGGGGAGCTGTTTTTT. This encodes CASSPPTSGAGELFF.

The V and J genes are TRBV7-2 and TRBJ1-5; D not resolved. The germline CDR1 and CDR2 sequences are SGHTA and FQGNSA. The CDR3 runs to 15 residues. The V and J ends lost 1 base and 2 bases respectively, with 9 bases between them. CDR3 sequence: CASSLEGLGNQPQHF. The DNA of the CDR3 is TGTGCCAGCAGCTTAGAGGGTTTGGGCAATCAGCCCCAGCATTTT.

Within the sample, this clone is medium-sized. V and J are TRBV6-5 and TRBJ2-7; 7 bases agree with TRBD1. Germline CDR1 is MNHEY and CDR2 is SVGAGI. With V trimmed by 6 bases and J by 2 bases, 10 bases remained unmatched. The CDR3 spans 15 residues. CDR3 nucleotides: TGTGCCAGCAGCCTGACAGGGTCATTTACCTACGAGCAGTACTTC. Its protein is CASSLTGSFTYEQYF.

V and J are TRBV29-1 and TRBJ2-7; 7 positions match TRBD1. V shed 6 bases, J shed 5 bases, and the junction held 16 bases outside the gene matches. CDR1 and CDR2 (germline): SQVTM, ANQGSEA. This CDR3 has 15 residues. CDR3 in DNA: TGCAGCGTCTGCGGGTGGGGGACAGTGAGTAACGAGCAGTACTTC. Protein sequence: CSVCGWGTVSNEQYF.